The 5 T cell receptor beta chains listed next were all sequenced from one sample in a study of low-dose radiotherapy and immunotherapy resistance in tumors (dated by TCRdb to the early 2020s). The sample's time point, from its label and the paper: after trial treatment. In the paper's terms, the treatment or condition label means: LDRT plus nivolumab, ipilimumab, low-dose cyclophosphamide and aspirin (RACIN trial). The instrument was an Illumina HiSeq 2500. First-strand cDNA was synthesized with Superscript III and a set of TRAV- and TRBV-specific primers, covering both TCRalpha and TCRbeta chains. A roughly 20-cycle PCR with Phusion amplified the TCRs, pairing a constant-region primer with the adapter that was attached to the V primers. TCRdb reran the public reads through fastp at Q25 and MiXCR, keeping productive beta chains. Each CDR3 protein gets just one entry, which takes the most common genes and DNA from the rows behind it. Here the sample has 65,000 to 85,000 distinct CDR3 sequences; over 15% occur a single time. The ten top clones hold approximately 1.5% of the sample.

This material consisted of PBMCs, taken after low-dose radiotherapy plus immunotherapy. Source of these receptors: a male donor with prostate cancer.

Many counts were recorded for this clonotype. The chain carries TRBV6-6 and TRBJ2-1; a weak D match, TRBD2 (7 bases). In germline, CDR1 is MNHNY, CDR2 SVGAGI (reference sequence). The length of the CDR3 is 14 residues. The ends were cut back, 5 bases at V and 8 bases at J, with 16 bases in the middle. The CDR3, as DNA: TGTGCCAGCAGTAGACAGGTGGCGGGGGATGAGCAGTTCTTC. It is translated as CASSRQVAGDEQFF.

For the CDR3, the DNA is TGCGCCAGCAGCTTGGACAGCACCGGGGAGCTGTTTTTT. Its translation is CASSLDSTGELFF. V and J are TRBV5-1 and TRBJ2-2; D is unclear. CDR3 size: 13 residues. Trimming left V 0 bases short and J 4 bases short, with 4 bases between. Per the germline V gene, CDR1 is SGHRS and CDR2 is YFSETQ.

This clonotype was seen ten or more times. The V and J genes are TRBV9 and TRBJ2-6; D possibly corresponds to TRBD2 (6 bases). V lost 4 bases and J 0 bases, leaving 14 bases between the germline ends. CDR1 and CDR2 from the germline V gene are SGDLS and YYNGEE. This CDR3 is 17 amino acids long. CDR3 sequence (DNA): TGTGCCAGCAGCCACCGGGACGGGAGCTCTGGGGCCAACGTCCTGACTTTC. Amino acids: CASSHRDGSSGANVLTF.

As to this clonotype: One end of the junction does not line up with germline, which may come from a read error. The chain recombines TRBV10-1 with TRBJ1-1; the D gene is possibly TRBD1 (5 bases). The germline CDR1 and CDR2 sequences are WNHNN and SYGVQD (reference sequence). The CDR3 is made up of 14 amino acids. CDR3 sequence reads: CASVPQGLNTEAFF. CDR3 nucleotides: TGTGCCTCAGTTCCTCAGGGACTGAACACTGAAGCTTTCTTT.

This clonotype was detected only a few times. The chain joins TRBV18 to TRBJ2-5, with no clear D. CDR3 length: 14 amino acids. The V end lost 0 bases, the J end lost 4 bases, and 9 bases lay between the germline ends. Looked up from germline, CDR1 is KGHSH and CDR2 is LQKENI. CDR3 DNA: TGTGCCAGCTCACCACCTCCGGTAGGAGAGACCCAGTACTTC. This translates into CASSPPPVGETQYF.